Listed below are T cell receptor beta chains from one sample, sequenced in a study of blood T cell repertoires in COVID-19. The table came from immunoSEQ multiplex PCR; TCRdb's copy has only in-frame clones and leaves some out. Of 250,000 to 300,000 clones listed, 88% are singletons. Sequenced sample: PBMCs or T cells enriched from blood (not recorded which). The receptors shown here come from a woman aged 25 to 39 who had recovered from COVID-19. Both conserved end residues are part of each CDR3. Each record gives: clone size, V gene, J gene, D gene, CDR3 protein, CDR3 DNA. D genes are given only for firm matches. Not all rows give a size; the values are once, few, many and, for expanded clones, a class.

clone_size: -; v_call: TRBV27; j_call: TRBJ1-2; d_call: TRBD1; cdr3_aa: CASSLGQGAINGYTF; cdr3_nt: TGTGCCAGCAGTTTGGGACAGGGGGCTATCAATGGCTACACCTTC
clone_size: -; v_call: TRBV5-4; j_call: TRBJ2-5; d_call: -; cdr3_aa: CASSLGGASETQYF; cdr3_nt: TGTGCCAGCAGCTTGGGTGGGGCGTCGGAGACCCAGTACTTC
clone_size: -; v_call: TRBV27; j_call: TRBJ1-5; d_call: TRBD1; cdr3_aa: CASSIRQGDQPQHF; cdr3_nt: TGTGCCAGCAGTATACGACAGGGGGATCAGCCCCAGCATTTT
clone_size: -; v_call: TRBV5-6; j_call: TRBJ1-5; d_call: TRBD1; cdr3_aa: CASSGTGTVNQPQHF; cdr3_nt: TGTGCCAGCAGCGGGACTGGGACAGTCAATCAGCCCCAGCATTTT
clone_size: -; v_call: TRBV5-6; j_call: TRBJ2-7; d_call: TRBD1; cdr3_aa: CASSLGDSSYEQYF; cdr3_nt: TGTGCCAGCAGCTTGGGGGACAGCTCCTACGAGCAGTACTTC
clone_size: -; v_call: TRBV9; j_call: TRBJ1-5; d_call: -; cdr3_aa: CASSLQGKSNQPQHF; cdr3_nt: TGTGCCAGCAGCTTACAGGGTAAGAGCAATCAGCCCCAGCATTTT
clone_size: few; v_call: TRBV7-2; j_call: TRBJ1-4; d_call: -; cdr3_aa: CASSLGPGVLANEKLFF; cdr3_nt: TGTGCCAGCAGCTTAGGCCCCGGGGTGCTGGCTAATGAAAAACTGTTTTTT
clone_size: once; v_call: TRBV19; j_call: TRBJ2-5; d_call: TRBD1; cdr3_aa: CASSARGTAEGRAQYF; cdr3_nt: TGTGCCAGTAGTGCCCGAGGGACAGCTGAGGGTAGGGCCCAGTACTTC
clone_size: -; v_call: TRBV5-1; j_call: TRBJ1-5; d_call: -; cdr3_aa: CASSPGGREQPQHF; cdr3_nt: TGCGCCAGCAGCCCGGGGGGGCGAGAGCAGCCCCAGCATTTT
clone_size: -; v_call: TRBV11-2; j_call: TRBJ2-7; d_call: TRBD1; cdr3_aa: CASSLVRDRINYEQYF; cdr3_nt: TGTGCCAGCAGCTTAGTAAGGGACAGGATCAACTACGAGCAGTACTTC
clone_size: -; v_call: TRBV28; j_call: TRBJ2-3; d_call: -; cdr3_aa: CASSSTWTGTDTQYF; cdr3_nt: TGTGCCAGCAGCTCCACTTGGACAGGCACAGATACGCAGTATTTT
clone_size: -; v_call: TRBV7-2; j_call: TRBJ2-2; d_call: -; cdr3_aa: CASSLRRGDGELFF; cdr3_nt: TGTGCCAGCAGCCTACGGCGGGGTGACGGGGAGCTGTTTTTT
clone_size: -; v_call: TRBV28; j_call: TRBJ1-3; d_call: -; cdr3_aa: CASAQGGSGNTIYF; cdr3_nt: TGTGCCAGCGCTCAAGGGGGCTCTGGAAACACCATATATTTT